These 6 T cell receptor beta chains came from one sample sequenced in a study of PD-1 blockade in classical Hodgkin lymphoma. Relapse was seen in all patients after autologous stem cell transplantation, and brentuximab vedotin exposure was variable. Only in-frame clones appear in the TCRdb table, and some are missing; sequencing was by immunoSEQ multiplex PCR. Of 45,000 to 60,000 clones in the sample, more than 65% were seen once. Specimen: peripheral blood mononuclear cells (PBMCs), collected at baseline. Receptors were obtained from a human donor with classical Hodgkin lymphoma.

V is TRBV27 and J is TRBJ2-1; D might be TRBD2 (6 bases). V lost 4 bases and J lost 0, with 16 bases in between. Germline CDR1 is MNHEY and CDR2 is SMNVEV (reference sequence). This CDR3 is built from 17 residues. CDR3 loop: CASSSLLGGTSYNEQFF. The CDR3 bases are TGTGCCAGCAGTTCCCTACTGGGCGGGACCTCCTACAATGAGCAGTTCTTC.

This clone was counted between two and nine times. This chain connects TRBV30 to TRBJ2-7, with D unclear. V was clipped by 1 base and J by 0 bases, with 10 bases between them. The CDR3 contains 14 residues. CDR1 and CDR2 from the germline V gene are GTSNPN and SVGIG (reference sequence). The CDR3 bases are TGTGCCTGGAGTGACCAGGCAAACTCCTACGAGCAGTACGTC. As protein: CAWSDQANSYEQYV.

The chain recombines TRBV7-9 with TRBJ1-1; D unclear. Trimming cost V 6 bases and J 5 bases, with 13 bases left between them. The CDR3 loop spans 13 amino acids. Per germline, CDR1 SEHNR and CDR2 FQNEAQ (reference sequence). The CDR3 spells CASSLTPATEAFF. The CDR3 DNA reads as TGTGCCAGCAGTCTCACACCGGCGACTGAAGCTTTCTTT. Full variable domain (remainder filled in from reference TRBV7-9 and TRBJ1-1): DTGVSQNPRHKITKRGQNVTFRCDPISEHNRLYWYRQTLGQGPEFLTYFQNEAQLEKSRLLSDRFSAERPKGSFSTLEIQRTEQGDSAMYLCASSLTPATEAFFGQGTRLTVV.

The V gene is TRBV11-2, the J gene TRBJ1-4; D not resolved. V gave up 6 bases and J gave up 0 bases, with 5 bases separating them. Germline V lookup: CDR1 SGHAT, CDR2 FQNNGV. The CDR3 sequence is 13 residues long. Written as DNA, the CDR3 is TGTGCCAGCAGTTTGGCAACTAATGAAAAACTGTTTTTT. It translates to CASSLATNEKLFF.

The V gene is TRBV7-2, the J gene TRBJ1-1; D may be TRBD1 (5 bases). The CDR3 sequence is 15 residues long. Germline CDR1 reads SGHTA; CDR2 reads FQGNSA. Trimming pared 5 bases from V and 7 bases from J, leaving 20 bases between. Here the CDR3 reads CASSAEAGGRGEAFF. For the CDR3, the DNA is TGTGCCAGCAGCGCAGAAGCGGGGGGTAGGGGTGAAGCTTTCTTT.

The V call is TRBV19, the J call TRBJ1-5; perhaps TRBD1 as D (5 bases). V dropped 3 bases and J dropped 8 bases, with 26 bases sitting between them. There are 18 residues in the CDR3. Germline assignment: CDR1 LNHDA and CDR2 SQIVND (reference sequence). This CDR3 is CASSIVSEGGDSKKPQHF. The CDR3 DNA sequence: TGTGCCAGTAGTATCGTATCGGAAGGTGGGGACTCCAAGAAGCCCCAGCATTTT.